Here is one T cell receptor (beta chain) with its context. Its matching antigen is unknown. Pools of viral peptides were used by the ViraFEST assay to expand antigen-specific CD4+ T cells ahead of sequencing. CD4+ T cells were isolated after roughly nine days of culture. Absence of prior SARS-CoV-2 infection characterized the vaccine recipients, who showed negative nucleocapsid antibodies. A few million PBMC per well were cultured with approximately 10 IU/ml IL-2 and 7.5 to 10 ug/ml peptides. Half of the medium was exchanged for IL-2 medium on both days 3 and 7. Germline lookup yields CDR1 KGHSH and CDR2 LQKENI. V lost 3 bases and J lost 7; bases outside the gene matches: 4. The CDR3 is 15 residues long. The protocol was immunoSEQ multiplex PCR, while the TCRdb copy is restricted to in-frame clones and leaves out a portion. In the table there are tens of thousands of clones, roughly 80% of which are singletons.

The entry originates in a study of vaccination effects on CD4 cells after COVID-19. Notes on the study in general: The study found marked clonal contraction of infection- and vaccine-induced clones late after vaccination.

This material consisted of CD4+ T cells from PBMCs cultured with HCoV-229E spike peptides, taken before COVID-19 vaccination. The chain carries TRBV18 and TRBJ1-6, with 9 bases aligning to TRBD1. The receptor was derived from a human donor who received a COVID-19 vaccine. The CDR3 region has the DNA TGTGCCAGCTCACCCTTAGACAGGGGGAATTCACCCCTCCACTTT. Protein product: CASSPLDRGNSPLHF.